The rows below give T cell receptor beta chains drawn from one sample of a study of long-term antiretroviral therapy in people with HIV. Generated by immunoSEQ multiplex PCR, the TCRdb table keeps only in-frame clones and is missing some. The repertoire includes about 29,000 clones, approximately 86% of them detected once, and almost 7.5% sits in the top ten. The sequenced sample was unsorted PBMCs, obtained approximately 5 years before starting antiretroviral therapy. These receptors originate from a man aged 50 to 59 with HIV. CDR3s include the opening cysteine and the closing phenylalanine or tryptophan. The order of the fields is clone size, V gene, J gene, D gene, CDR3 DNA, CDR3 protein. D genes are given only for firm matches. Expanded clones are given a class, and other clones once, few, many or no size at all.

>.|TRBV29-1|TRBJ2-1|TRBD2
TGCAGCGGGCGGACTAGCGGACCCTACAATGAGCAGTTCTTC
CSGRTSGPYNEQFF
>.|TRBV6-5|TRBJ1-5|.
TGTGCCAGCAGTCCCAACAGGTCGGGGAAGCCCCAGCATTTT
CASSPNRSGKPQHF
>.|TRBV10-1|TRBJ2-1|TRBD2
TGCGCCAGCAGTGATTTTGGCGGGGGGGCCTCAGGAAATGAGCAGTTCTTC
CASSDFGGGASGNEQFF
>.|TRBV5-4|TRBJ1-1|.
TGTGCCAGCAGCGCACGCAGGGGATTGAACACTGAAGCTTTCTTT
CASSARRGLNTEAFF
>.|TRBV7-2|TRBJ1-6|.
TGTGCCAGCAGCTTATTGGGGGGCGCAGTCCTTAATTCACCCCTCCACTTT
CASSLLGGAVLNSPLHF
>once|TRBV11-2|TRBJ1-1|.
TGTGCCAGCAGCTTAGATAACAGGTTGAACACTGAAGCTTTCTTT
CASSLDNRLNTEAFF
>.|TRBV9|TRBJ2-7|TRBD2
TGTGCCAGCAGCGTAGGTTCTACTAGCGCAAGGTACGAGCAGTACTTC
CASSVGSTSARYEQYF
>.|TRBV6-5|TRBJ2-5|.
TGTGCCAGCAGTTACGCAGGCACTCCCGGGGAGACCCAGTACTTC
CASSYAGTPGETQYF
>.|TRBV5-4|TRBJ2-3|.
TGTGCCTCACGGCTGGACAGCACAGATACGCAGTATTTT
CASRLDSTDTQYF
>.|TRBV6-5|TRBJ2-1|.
TGTGCCAGCAGTTACTCCTCGGGGCGAAACAATGAGCAGTTCTTC
CASSYSSGRNNEQFF
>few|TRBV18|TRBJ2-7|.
TGTGCCAGCTCAGGTGGGGGCGGCGAGCAGTACTTC
CASSGGGGEQYF
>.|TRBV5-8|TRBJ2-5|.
TGTGCCAGCAGCTTGGGTGGGGACCAAGAGACCCAGTACTTC
CASSLGGDQETQYF
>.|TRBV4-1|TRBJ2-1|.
TGCGCCAGCAGCCAAGACGGGCATAGCGAGAGCTCCTACAATGAGCAGTTCTTC
CASSQDGHSESSYNEQFF
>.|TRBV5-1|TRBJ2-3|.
TGCGCCAGCAGCGCCGGGACTCCCGCAGATACGCAGTATTTT
CASSAGTPADTQYF
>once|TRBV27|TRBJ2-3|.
TGTGCCAGCAGTTTGTGGAGTGGAATCAGCACAGATACGCAGTATTTT
CASSLWSGISTDTQYF
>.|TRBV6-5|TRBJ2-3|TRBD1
TGTGCCAGCAGTTACTCTGACAGGGTTTTCACAGATACGCAGTATTTT
CASSYSDRVFTDTQYF
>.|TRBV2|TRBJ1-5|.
TGTGCCAGCAGTGAAAAGGCGGAATATCAGCCCCAGCATTTT
CASSEKAEYQPQHF
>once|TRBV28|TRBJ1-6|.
TGTGCCAGCAGTTTATGGGACAAATCCTATAATTCACCCCTCCACTTT
CASSLWDKSYNSPLHF
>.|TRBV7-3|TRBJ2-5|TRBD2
TGTGCCAGCAGCTTAACTTCGGCGGGAGGTACCCAGTACTTC
CASSLTSAGGTQYF
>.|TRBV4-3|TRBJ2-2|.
TGCGCCAGCAGCCAAGCTCACGAGGGGCTGAGCACCGGGGAGCTGTTTTTT
CASSQAHEGLSTGELFF
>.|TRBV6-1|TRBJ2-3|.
TGTGCCAGCAAGGCCTCTAGCACAGATACGCAGTATTTT
CASKASSTDTQYF
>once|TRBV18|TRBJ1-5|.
TGTGCCAGCTCACCCACGGGGGCCCTGGAGGGCAATCAGCCCCAGCATTTT
CASSPTGALEGNQPQHF
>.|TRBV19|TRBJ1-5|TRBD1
TGTGCCAGTTGGGACAGCGGCAATCAGCCCCAGCATTTT
CASWDSGNQPQHF
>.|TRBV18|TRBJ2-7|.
TGTGCCAGCTCACCACCGGGATCCGACGAGCAGTACTTC
CASSPPGSDEQYF
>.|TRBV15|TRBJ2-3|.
TGTGCCACCAGCAGAGATGTCGTCGCTCACACAGATACGCAGTATTTT
CATSRDVVAHTDTQYF
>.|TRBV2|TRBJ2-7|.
TGTGCCAGCAAAACAGGAACATTGCTCGAGCAGTACTTC
CASKTGTLLEQYF
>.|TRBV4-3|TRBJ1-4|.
TGCGCCAGCAGCCAGGAACGAGTTAGAACTAATGAAAAACTGTTTTTT
CASSQERVRTNEKLFF